This T cell receptor (beta chain) was sequenced in a study of human T cells and chemical hapten exposure. TCRdb fed the RACE reads into MiXCR, producing one record per CDR3 protein. The profile covers 150,000 to 200,000 distinct CDR3 sequences, with 20% to 25% appearing a single time and under 8.5% taken by the ten largest. Time point: patch test 1, 2 weeks after DPC sensitization. Treatment specified: therapeutic diphenylcyclopropenone sensitization with weekly scalp DPC. V trimming: 7 bases; J trimming: 5 bases; junction bases outside the gene matches: 4. Germline V CDR1 and CDR2: DFQATT, SNEGSKA (reference sequence). CDR3 length equals 12 residues.

The rearrangement joins TRBV20-1 to TRBJ2-7; 11 bases agree with TRBD2. This receptor was identified in a woman between 50 and 59 years old with alopecia areata. Some clones in this sample may be carry-over from other donors' samples. The sequenced sample was whole blood, obtained in connection with sensitization to the hapten diphenylcyclopropenone (DPC). CDR3 DNA sequence: TGCAGTGTAGAACTAGCGGGAGACGAGCAGTACTTC. Protein product: CSVELAGDEQYF.